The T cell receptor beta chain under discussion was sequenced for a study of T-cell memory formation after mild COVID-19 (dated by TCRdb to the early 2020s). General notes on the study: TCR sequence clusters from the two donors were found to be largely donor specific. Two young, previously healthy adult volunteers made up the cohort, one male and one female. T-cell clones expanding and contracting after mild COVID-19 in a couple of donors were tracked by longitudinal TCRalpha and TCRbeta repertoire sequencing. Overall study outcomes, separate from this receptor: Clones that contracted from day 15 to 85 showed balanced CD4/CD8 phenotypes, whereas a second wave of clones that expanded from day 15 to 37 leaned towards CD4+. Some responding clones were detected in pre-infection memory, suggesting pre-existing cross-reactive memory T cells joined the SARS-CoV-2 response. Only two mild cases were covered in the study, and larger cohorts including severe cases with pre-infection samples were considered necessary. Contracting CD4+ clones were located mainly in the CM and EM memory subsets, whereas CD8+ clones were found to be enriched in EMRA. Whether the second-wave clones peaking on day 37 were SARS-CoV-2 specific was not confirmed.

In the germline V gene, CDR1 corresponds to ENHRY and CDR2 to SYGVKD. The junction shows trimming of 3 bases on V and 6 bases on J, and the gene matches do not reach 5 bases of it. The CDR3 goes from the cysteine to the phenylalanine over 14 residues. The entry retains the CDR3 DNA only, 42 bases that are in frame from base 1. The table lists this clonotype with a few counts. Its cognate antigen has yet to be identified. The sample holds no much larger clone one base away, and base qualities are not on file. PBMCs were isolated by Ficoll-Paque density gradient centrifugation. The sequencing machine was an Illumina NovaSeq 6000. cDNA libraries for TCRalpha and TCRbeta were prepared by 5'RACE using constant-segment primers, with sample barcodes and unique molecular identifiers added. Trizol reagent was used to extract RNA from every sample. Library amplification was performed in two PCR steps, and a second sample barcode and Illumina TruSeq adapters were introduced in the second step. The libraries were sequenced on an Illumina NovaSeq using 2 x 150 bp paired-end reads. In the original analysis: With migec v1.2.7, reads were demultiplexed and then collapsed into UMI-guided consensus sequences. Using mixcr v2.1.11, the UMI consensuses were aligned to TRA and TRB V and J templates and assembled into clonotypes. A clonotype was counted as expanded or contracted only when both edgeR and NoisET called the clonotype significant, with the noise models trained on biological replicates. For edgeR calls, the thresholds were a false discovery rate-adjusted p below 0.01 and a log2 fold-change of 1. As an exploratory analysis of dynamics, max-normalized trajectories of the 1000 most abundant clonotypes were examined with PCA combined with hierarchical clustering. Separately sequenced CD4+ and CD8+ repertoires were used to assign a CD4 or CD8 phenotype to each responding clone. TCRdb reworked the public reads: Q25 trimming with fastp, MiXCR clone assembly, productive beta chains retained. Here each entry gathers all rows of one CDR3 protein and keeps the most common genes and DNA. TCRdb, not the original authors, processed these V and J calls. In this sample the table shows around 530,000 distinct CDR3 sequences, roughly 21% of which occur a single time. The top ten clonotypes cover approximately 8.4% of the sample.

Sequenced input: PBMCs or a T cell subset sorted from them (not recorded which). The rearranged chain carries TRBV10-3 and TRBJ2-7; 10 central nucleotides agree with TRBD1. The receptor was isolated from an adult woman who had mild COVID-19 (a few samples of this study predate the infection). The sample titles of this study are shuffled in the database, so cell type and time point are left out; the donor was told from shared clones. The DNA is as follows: TGTGCCATCAGTGAAGACAGGGGGCGGATCGAGCAGTACTTC. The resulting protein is CAISEDRGRIEQYF.